These 15 T cell receptor beta chains share one sample of origin, sequenced in a study of blood T cell repertoires in COVID-19. TCRdb's copy holds only in-frame clones and misses some; the assay was immunoSEQ multiplex PCR. The repertoire holds 200,000 to 250,000 clones, around 80% seen once, with around 5.2% in the top ten. Material for sequencing was peripheral blood. The receptors stem from a human donor in a cohort sampled during active COVID-19.

With respect to this clone: One end of the junction is discordant with germline, which a read error may explain. The genes are TRBV5-4 and TRBJ1-1; D not certain. The CDR3 has 11 residues. Germline loops: CDR1 SGHNT, CDR2 YYREEE (reference sequence). The CDR3 DNA sequence: TGTGCCAGCAGCTTCGGGCCCGGGAGGGTCTTT. Protein product: CASSFGPGRVF.

The chain joins TRBV19 to TRBJ1-6; D remains unclear. Between the trimmed V and J ends, which lost 5 bases and 4 bases, there was a span of 9 bases. CDR3 length: 14 amino acids. CDR1 is LNHDA, CDR2 SQIVND, per germline (reference sequence). The DNA of the CDR3 is TGTGCCAGTAGTCTAACGAGATATAATTCACCCCTCCACTTT. It yields the protein CASSLTRYNSPLHF.

Only one count was recorded for this clone. V and J are TRBV19 and TRBJ1-1; no clear D. CDR1 LNHDA and CDR2 SQIVND come from the germline V gene (reference sequence). The V gene lost 5 bases and the J gene lost 0 bases, with 7 bases spanning the gap. The CDR3 is 13 amino acids. The CDR3 nucleotides read TGTGCCAGTAGTCCCACTTTGAACACTGAAGCTTTCTTT. It codes for CASSPTLNTEAFF.

CDR3 in amino acids: CASSVVSGGSYNEQFF. As DNA, the CDR3 is TGTGCCAGTAGTGTGGTTAGCGGGGGCTCCTACAATGAGCAGTTCTTC. The rearrangement uses TRBV19 and TRBJ2-1; 9 nucleotides align to TRBD2. CDR3 length equals 16 residues. The germline V gene has CDR1 LNHDA and CDR2 SQIVND (reference sequence). The V and J ends lost 5 bases and 0 bases, in that order; junction bases with no gene match: 5.

The chain combines TRBV30 with TRBJ2-5, with D tentatively TRBD1 (6 bases). Germline V CDR1 and CDR2: GTSNPN, SVGIG (reference sequence). Trimming cost V 0 bases and J 5 bases, with 13 bases left between them. This CDR3 spans 14 amino acids. CDR3 in amino acids: CAWSVQGGGETQYF. The CDR3 DNA sequence: TGTGCCTGGAGTGTACAAGGGGGTGGGGAGACCCAGTACTTC.

The genes are TRBV28 and TRBJ1-5, with D possibly matching TRBD1 (5 bases). Germline lookup yields CDR1 MDHEN and CDR2 SYDVKM. The CDR3 contains 14 residues. V shed 10 bases and J shed 3 bases, with 16 bases lying between them. CDR3 coding DNA: TGTGCCACCCGGCGGGGGTGGGACAATCAGCCCCAGCATTTT. The encoded protein is CATRRGWDNQPQHF.

The chain has TRBV3-1 (or the pseudogene TRBV3-2) and TRBJ2-6; TRBD2 might be the D (5 bases). From germline, CDR1 is LGHDT and CDR2 YNNKEL (reference sequence). This CDR3 spans 18 amino acids. V was clipped by 1 base and J by 0 bases, with 13 bases between them. CDR3 in amino acids: CASSQAGFRLSGANVLTF. The CDR3 DNA sequence: TGTGCCAGCAGCCAAGCGGGGTTCCGCCTCTCTGGGGCCAACGTCCTGACTTTC.

The CDR3 reads CASSYAGAGQPQHF. The CDR3 region has the DNA TGTGCCAGCAGTTATGCGGGGGCTGGTCAGCCCCAGCATTTT. The V call is TRBV6-5, the J call TRBJ1-5; weak D call: TRBD1 (6 bases). V lost 3 bases and J lost 6, with 12 bases in between. The V gene's germline CDR1 is MNHEY and CDR2 SVGAGI. The CDR3 is 14 residues long.

The chain joins TRBV10-2 to TRBJ1-2; D ambiguous. The germline V gene encodes CDR1 WSHSY and CDR2 SAAADI. There are 13 residues in the CDR3. V gave up 1 base and J gave up 4 bases, with 7 bases separating them. CDR3 amino acids: CASSELRSYGYTF. In DNA form, the CDR3 reads TGCGCCAGCAGTGAGTTGAGGAGCTATGGCTACACCTTC.

This clone was seen once. The chain joins TRBV5-4 to TRBJ1-4; maybe TRBD1 (5 bases). CDR1 is SGHNT, CDR2 YYREEE, per germline (reference sequence). Trimming cost V 0 bases and J 10 bases, with 13 bases left between them. The CDR3 runs 14 residues. DNA of the CDR3: TGTGCCAGCAGCTTGGGGCAGGGTAGCGGAAAACTGTTTTTT. Protein: CASSLGQGSGKLFF.

The chain carries TRBV14 and TRBJ2-5, with a possible D match to TRBD1 (5 bases). The CDR3 runs to 15 residues. CDR1 is SGHDN, CDR2 FVKESK, per germline. Trimming left V 4 bases short and J 0 bases short, with 12 bases between. DNA of the CDR3: TGTGCCAGCAGCCTTAAACGACAGTACCAAGAGACCCAGTACTTC. This codes for CASSLKRQYQETQYF.

The V and J genes are TRBV5-4 and TRBJ2-2; D gene unclear. Germline CDR1 reads SGHNT; CDR2 reads YYREEE (reference sequence). CDR3 size: 16 residues. The V end was cut by 4 bases, the J end by 0 bases, with 13 bases between. CDR3 amino acids: CASSLAVRTNTGELFF. CDR3 in DNA: TGTGCCAGCAGCCTGGCGGTCAGGACGAACACCGGGGAGCTGTTTTTT.

The V call is TRBV6-5, the J call TRBJ1-1; no clear D gene. This CDR3 has 14 residues. Germline V gives CDR1 MNHEY, CDR2 SVGAGI. V was trimmed by 6 bases and J by 1 base, leaving 12 bases between them. CDR3 in DNA: TGTGCCAGCAGAACCTATAGCTCGAACACTGAAGCTTTCTTT. Encoded protein: CASRTYSSNTEAFF.

The chain joins TRBV7-3 to TRBJ2-7, with 11 nucleotides matching TRBD1. Germline trimming cut 5 bases from V and 6 bases from J; bases unmatched to any gene: 9. The germline CDR1 and CDR2 sequences are SGHTA and FQGTGA. The CDR3 has 15 amino acids. The CDR3 coding sequence is TGTGCCAGCAGCCCCACCTCCGGGACAGGGGGCGAGCAGTACTTC. It codes for CASSPTSGTGGEQYF.

Here the CDR3 DNA reads TGTGCCAGCAGCATTATAGCGGGGGCCTACTCTAGAGATACGCAGTATTTT. It specifies CASSIIAGAYSRDTQYF. The chain links TRBV13 to TRBJ2-3, with 9 nucleotides matching TRBD2. This CDR3 is built from 17 residues. In germline, CDR1 is PRHDT, CDR2 FYEKMQ (reference sequence). V was clipped by 5 bases and J by 5 bases; unmatched bases: 14.